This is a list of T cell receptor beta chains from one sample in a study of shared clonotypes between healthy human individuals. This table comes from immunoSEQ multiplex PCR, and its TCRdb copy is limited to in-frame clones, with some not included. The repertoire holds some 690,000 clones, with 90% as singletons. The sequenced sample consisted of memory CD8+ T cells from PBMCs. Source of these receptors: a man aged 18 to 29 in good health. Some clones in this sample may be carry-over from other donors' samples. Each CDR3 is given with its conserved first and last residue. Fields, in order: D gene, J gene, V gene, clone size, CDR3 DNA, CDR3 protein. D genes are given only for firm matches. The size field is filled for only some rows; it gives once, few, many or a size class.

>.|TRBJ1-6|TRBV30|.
TGTGCCTGGAAACCGCAGGGCAGCTATAATTCACCCCTCCACTTT
CAWKPQGSYNSPLHF
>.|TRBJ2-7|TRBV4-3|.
TGCGCCAGCAGCCATGAAATAGCAGGGAGCTCCTACGAGCAGTACTTC
CASSHEIAGSSYEQYF
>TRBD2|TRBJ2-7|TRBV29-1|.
TGCAGCGTTGTGGGAGGGGTGGCGGGAGGAAACTACGAGCAGTACTTC
CSVVGGVAGGNYEQYF
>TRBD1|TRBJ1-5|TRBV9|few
TGTGCCAGCAGCTCGGGGACAGGTGGAGGTCAGCCCCAGCATTTT
CASSSGTGGGQPQHF
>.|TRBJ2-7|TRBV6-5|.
TGTGCCAGCAGTTACGGGCAGGCCTCCTACGAGCAGTACTTC
CASSYGQASYEQYF
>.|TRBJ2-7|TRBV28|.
TGTGCCAGCAGTTCCGGCCTCTCCTACGAGCAGTACTTC
CASSSGLSYEQYF
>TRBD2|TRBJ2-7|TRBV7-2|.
TGTGCCAGCAGCTCGACTAGCGGGAGTAACTACGAGCAGTACTTC
CASSSTSGSNYEQYF
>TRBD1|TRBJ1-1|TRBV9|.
TGTGCCAGCAGCTCTCAGGACAGGTTGAACACTGAAGCTTTCTTT
CASSSQDRLNTEAFF
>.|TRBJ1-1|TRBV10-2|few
TGCGCCAGCAGTATTGGGGGCACTGAAGCTTTCTTT
CASSIGGTEAFF
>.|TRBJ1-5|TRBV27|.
TGTGCCAGCAGTTTATGGGGGAATCAGCCCCAGCATTTT
CASSLWGNQPQHF
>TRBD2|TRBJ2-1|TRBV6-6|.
TGTGCCAGCAGCTACCTGGGACTAGCGGGCCACAATGAGCAGTTCTTC
CASSYLGLAGHNEQFF
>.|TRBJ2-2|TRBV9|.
TGTGCCAGCAGCCTTCGACAGGCTCCTTATCAGAACACCGGGGAGCTGTTTTTT
CASSLRQAPYQNTGELFF
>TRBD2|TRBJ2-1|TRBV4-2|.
TGTGCCAGCAGCCAAGATTGGGTCGCGGGAGTCAGTATTGAGCAGTTCTTC
CASSQDWVAGVSIEQFF
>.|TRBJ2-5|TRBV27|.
TGTGCCAGCAGTAAGTCCCTAAGAGAGACCCAGTACTTC
CASSKSLRETQYF
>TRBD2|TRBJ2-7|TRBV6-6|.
TGTGCCAGCAGTTCTAAGGGACTAGCTTATAACGAGCAGTACTTC
CASSSKGLAYNEQYF
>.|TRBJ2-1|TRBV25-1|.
TGTGCCAGCAGTGTTATCGGGTACAATGAGCAGTTCTTC
CASSVIGYNEQFF
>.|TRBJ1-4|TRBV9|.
TGTGCCAGCAGCGTAGGAGGTCAGGTTAATGAAAAACTGTTTTTT
CASSVGGQVNEKLFF
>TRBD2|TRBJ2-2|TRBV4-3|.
TGCGCCAGCAGCCAAGGACTAGCGAGGAACACCGGGGAGCTGTTTTTT
CASSQGLARNTGELFF
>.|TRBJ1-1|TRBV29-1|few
TGCAGCGTTGTTTGGGACCTGAACACTGAAGCTTTCTTT
CSVVWDLNTEAFF
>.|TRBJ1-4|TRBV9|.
TGTGCCAGCAGCGCTCAACAGGGAGGAACTGCAACTAATGAAAAACTGTTTTTT
CASSAQQGGTATNEKLFF
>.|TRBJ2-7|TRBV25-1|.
TGTGCCAGCAGTGTATCTAACTACGAGCAGTACTTC
CASSVSNYEQYF
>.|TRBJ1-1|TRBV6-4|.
TGTGCCTCAAGAGAAACCCGTTGGGGCACTGAAGCTTTCTTT
CASRETRWGTEAFF
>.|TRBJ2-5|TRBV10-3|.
TGTGCCATCAGTGAGTCGGAGGGTCGGGAGACCCAGTACTTC
CAISESEGRETQYF